This TCR beta chain was identified during a study of regulatory T cells in long-lasting Graves disease. Study information: The antithyroid drugs taken by newly diagnosed Graves' patients had been used for under 3 months.

Construction of TCR beta libraries relied on iRepertoire HTBI primers and on Arm-PCR targeting CDR3 regions. Original processing notes: Across the samples, identification revealed roughly 56 TRBV and about 13 TRBJ segments. A single record per CDR3 protein comes from TCRdb applying MiXCR to the multiplex PCR reads. The V and J calls shown here were made by TCRdb, not taken from the authors' results. The repertoire has 400,000 to 550,000 distinct CDR3 sequences, approximately 16% of them found once; the top ten carry about 11%. The table lists this clonotype with many counts. Time point defined: newly diagnosed GD, antithyroid drugs for less than 3 months. The TCR library used RNA extracted from PBMCs. The junction had 8 bases not matched to a gene; V was cut back by 5 bases and J by 5 bases. Germline V gives CDR1 MNHEY, CDR2 SMNVEV (reference sequence). This CDR3 contains 14 residues. These data were likewise used in another study, on T cells in Graves' hyperthyroidism and ophthalmopathy. That report notes: Graves' hyperthyroidism qualified as stable when ophthalmopathy did not progress within 18 months.

This chain connects TRBV27 to TRBJ2-7, with 8 bases aligning to TRBD1. The sequencing used peripheral blood mononuclear cells (PBMCs), collected at new diagnosis, from a patient treated with antithyroid drugs. This TCR came from a woman in her thirties with Graves disease. This CDR3 is CASSPRTGPHEQYF. The CDR3 region has the DNA TGTGCCAGCAGTCCGAGGACAGGGCCCCACGAGCAGTACTTC.